One T cell receptor beta chain is described in this entry. This sample is part of a study of T cell clones after liver transplantation. Study details: Immunosuppression withdrawal was tried within 2 years after liver transplantation in this trial. Draws occurred before transplant, before withdrawal, and after complete or failed withdrawal.

The assay was immunoSEQ multiplex PCR, and TCRdb's table has in-frame clones only and misses some. The sample lists about 75,000 clones, around four fifths seen once, with 2% to 2.5% in the top ten. The TCR originated in a human patient who received a liver transplant. Some T cells may be supplied by the graft donor. The specimen was CD4+ T cells from blood, collected around 48 months after liver transplant.

The CDR3 DNA is TGTGCCAGCAACCCCACCCCAGGCGGGGAGCTGTTTTTT. This codes for CASNPTPGGELFF. The gene calls are TRBV28 and TRBJ2-2, with D uncertain. Germline values: CDR1 MDHEN, CDR2 SYDVKM. The V end was cut by 7 bases, the J end by 7 bases, with 13 bases between. The CDR3 is made up of 13 amino acids.